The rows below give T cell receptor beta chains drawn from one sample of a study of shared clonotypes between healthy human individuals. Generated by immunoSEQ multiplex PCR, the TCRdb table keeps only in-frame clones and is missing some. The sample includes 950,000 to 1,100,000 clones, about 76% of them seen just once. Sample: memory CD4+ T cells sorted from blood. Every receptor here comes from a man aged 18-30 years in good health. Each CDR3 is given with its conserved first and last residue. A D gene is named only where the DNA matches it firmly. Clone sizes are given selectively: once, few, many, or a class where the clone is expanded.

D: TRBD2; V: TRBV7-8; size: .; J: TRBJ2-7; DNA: TGTGCCAGCAGCCCGCGTTCTAGCGGTATCTCCTACGAGCAGTACTTC; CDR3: CASSPRSSGISYEQYF
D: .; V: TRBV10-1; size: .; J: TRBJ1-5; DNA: TGCGCCAGGTGTTGTGAGGGTCAACCGGATCAGCCCCAGCATTTT; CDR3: CARCCEGQPDQPQHF
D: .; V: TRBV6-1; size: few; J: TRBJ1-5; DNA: TGTGCCAGCAGTGGAAGGGAAGATCAGCCCCAGCATTTT; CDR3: CASSGREDQPQHF
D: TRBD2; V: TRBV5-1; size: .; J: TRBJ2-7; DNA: TGCGCCAGCAGCAGAGGTACTAGCGGGGGGGCCATATCAGGCGAGCAGTACTTC; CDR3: CASSRGTSGGAISGEQYF
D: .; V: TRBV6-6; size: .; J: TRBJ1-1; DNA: TGTGCCAGCAGTGCCATGTACACTGAAGCTTTCTTT; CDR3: CASSAMYTEAFF
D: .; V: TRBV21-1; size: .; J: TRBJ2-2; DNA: TGTGCCAGCAGCCCCTGTAATCCTAGCTCCGCCGGGGAGCTGTTTTTT; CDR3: CASSPCNPSSAGELFF
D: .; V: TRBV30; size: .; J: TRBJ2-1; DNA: TGTGCCTGGACGAGATATCCGCGGGGAAGCTCCTACAATGAGCAGTTCTTC; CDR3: CAWTRYPRGSSYNEQFF
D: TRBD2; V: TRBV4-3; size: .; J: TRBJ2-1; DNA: TGCGCCAGCAGCCAAGTTGCGGCGGGAGCCTACAATGAGCAGTTCTTC; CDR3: CASSQVAAGAYNEQFF
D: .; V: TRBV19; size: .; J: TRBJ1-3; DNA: TGTGCCAGTAGTATCAGGGACTTCGCTGGAAACACCATATATTTT; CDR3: CASSIRDFAGNTIYF
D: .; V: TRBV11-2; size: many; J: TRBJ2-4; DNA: TGTGCCAGCAGCTCCCTACGGTTACTAGCCAAAAACATTCAGTACTTC; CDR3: CASSSLRLLAKNIQYF
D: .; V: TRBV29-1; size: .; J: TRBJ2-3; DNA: TGCAGCGTTGAAGCGGGAGCAACAGATACGCAGTATTTT; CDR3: CSVEAGATDTQYF
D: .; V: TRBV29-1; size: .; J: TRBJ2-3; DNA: TGCAGCGTGAAAGAGGGGACCCCCAGCGATACGCAGTATTTT; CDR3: CSVKEGTPSDTQYF
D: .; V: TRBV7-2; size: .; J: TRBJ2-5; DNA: TGTGCCAGCAGCTTAGCAGGCCGAGAGACCCAGTACTTC; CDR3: CASSLAGRETQYF
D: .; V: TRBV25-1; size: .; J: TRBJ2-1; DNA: TGTGCCAGCAGGCCCATCGGCCCGGTCCTCAAAGAGCAGTTCTTC; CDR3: CASRPIGPVLKEQFF
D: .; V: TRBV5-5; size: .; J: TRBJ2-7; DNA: TGTGCCAGCAGCTTGGAACAGGGACAGCAGTACTTC; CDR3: CASSLEQGQQYF
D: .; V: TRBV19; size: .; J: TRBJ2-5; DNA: TGTGCCAGTAGTAGCCTCAGGGCGGGGACCCAAGAGACCCAGTACTTC; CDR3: CASSSLRAGTQETQYF
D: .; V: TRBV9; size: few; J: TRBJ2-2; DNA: TGTGCCAGCAGCGTCAACACTCAGTCCGGGGAGCTGTTTTTT; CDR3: CASSVNTQSGELFF
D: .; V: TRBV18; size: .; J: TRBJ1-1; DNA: TGTGCCAGCTCAACCACCCAAATGAACACTGAAGCTTTCTTT; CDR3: CASSTTQMNTEAFF
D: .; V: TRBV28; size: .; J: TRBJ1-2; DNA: TGTGCCAGCAGCCGAACCGGGACTGGATATGGCTACACCTTC; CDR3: CASSRTGTGYGYTF
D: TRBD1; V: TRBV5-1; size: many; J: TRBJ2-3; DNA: TGCGCCAGCAGCCGATTCGGACAGGGTAACACAGATACGCAGTATTTT; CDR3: CASSRFGQGNTDTQYF
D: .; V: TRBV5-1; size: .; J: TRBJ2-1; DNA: TGCGCCAGCAGCATCCACGAGGGGTTGTATGGAAGTGAGCAGTTCTTC; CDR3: CASSIHEGLYGSEQFF
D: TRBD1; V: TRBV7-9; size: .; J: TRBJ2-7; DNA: TGTGCCAGCAGCTCCCGACAGGGGGACGAGCAGTACTTC; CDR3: CASSSRQGDEQYF
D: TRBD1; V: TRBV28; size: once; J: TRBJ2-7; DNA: TGTGCCAGCAGGTCGAACCGGGACAGGGCCTACGAGCAGTACTTC; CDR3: CASRSNRDRAYEQYF
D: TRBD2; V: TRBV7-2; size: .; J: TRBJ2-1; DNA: TGTGCCAGCAGTTACGTTAGCGGGGGGGTATATGAGCAGTTCTTC; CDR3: CASSYVSGGVYEQFF
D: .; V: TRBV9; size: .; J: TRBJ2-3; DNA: TGTGCCAGCAGCGTAGGTCCCCATACAGATACGCAGTATTTT; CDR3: CASSVGPHTDTQYF
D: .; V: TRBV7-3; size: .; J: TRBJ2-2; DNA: TGTGCCAGCAGCTTAAGCGCTCAATTGTTAGCCGGGGAGCTGTTTTTT; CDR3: CASSLSAQLLAGELFF
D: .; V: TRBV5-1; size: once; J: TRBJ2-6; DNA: TGCGCCAGCAGCCCATCGCCGGGGTATGGGGCCAACGTCCTGACTTTC; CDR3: CASSPSPGYGANVLTF
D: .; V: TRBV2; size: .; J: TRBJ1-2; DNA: TGTGCCACCTGGGGAGGGCTCGGCTACACCTTC; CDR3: CATWGGLGYTF
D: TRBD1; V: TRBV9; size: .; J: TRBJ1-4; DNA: TGTGCCAGCAGCGGGGGACAGCCGTTTAATGAAAAACTGTTTTTT; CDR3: CASSGGQPFNEKLFF
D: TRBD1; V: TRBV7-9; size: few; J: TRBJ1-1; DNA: TGTGCCAGCAGCCGTGCCACAGGGGACACTGAAGCTTTCTTT; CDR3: CASSRATGDTEAFF
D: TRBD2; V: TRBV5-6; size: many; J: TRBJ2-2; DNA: TGTGCCAGCAGCTTGGGTCCGGGGGGGACCGGGGAGCTGTTTTTT; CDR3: CASSLGPGGTGELFF
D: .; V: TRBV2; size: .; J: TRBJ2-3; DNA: TGTGCCAGCAGTATCTCCCACCGGGATAGCACAGATACGCAGTATTTT; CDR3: CASSISHRDSTDTQYF
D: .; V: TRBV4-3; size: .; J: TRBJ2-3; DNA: TGCGCCAGCAGCCACCGCAGAGGAGATACGCAGTATTTT; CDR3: CASSHRRGDTQYF
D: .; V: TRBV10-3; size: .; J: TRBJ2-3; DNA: TGTGCCATCAGTGGCCTCCAAGAGGGCGGTACGCAGTATTTT; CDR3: CAISGLQEGGTQYF
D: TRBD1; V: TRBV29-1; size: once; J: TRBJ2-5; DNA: TGCAGCGGAAGACAGGGAGTACAGACCCAGTACTTC; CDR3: CSGRQGVQTQYF
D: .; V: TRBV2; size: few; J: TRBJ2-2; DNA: TGTGCCAGCAAGAACGGGGGAACCGGGGAGCTGTTTTTT; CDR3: CASKNGGTGELFF
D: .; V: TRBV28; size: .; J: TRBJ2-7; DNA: TGTGCCAGCAGTGCAGGCTCCTACGAGCAGTACTTC; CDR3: CASSAGSYEQYF
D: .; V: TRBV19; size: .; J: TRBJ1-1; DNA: TGTGCCAGTAAGGAGCAGGGGAACTTGAACACTGAAGCTTTCTTT; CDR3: CASKEQGNLNTEAFF
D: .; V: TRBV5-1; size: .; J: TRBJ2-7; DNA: TGCGCCAGCAGCTTGTCCCAGGGGTTCGAGCAGTACTTC; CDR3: CASSLSQGFEQYF
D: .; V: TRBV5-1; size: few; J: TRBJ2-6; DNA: TGCGCCAGCAGCCCTTCACCCACAGACTCCTTACTCTCTGGGGCCAACGTCCTGACTTTC; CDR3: CASSPSPTDSLLSGANVLTF
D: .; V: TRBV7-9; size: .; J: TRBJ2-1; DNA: TGTGCCAGCAGCTTAGAAGCCATAACAGGGGAGCAGTTCTTC; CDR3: CASSLEAITGEQFF
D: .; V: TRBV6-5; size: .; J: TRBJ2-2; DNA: TGTGCCAGCAGTTCCCCTGGCACCGGGGAGCTGTTTTTT; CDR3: CASSSPGTGELFF
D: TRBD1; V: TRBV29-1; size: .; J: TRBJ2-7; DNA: TGCAGCGTTACCGGGACAGGGGGGCACGAGCAGTACTTC; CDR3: CSVTGTGGHEQYF
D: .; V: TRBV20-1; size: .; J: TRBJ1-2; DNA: TGCAGTGCCGGGCGGGGAGATGGCTACACCTTC; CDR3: CSAGRGDGYTF
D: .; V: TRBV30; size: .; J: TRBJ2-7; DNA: TGTGCCTGGAGTGTAACGTTCAGCGAGCAGTACTTC; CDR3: CAWSVTFSEQYF
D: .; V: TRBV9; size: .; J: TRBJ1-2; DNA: TGTGCCAGCAGCGGTACCAACTATGGCTACACCTTC; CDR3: CASSGTNYGYTF
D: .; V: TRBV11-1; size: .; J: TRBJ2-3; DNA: TGTGCCAGCAGCTTAGCGGGGGGAGCAGATACGCAGTATTTT; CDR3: CASSLAGGADTQYF
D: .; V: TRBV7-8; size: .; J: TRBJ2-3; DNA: TGTGCCAGCAGCTCCCTTCAGGTCGGGAATACGCAGTATTTT; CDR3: CASSSLQVGNTQYF
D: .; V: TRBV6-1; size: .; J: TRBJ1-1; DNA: TGTGCCAGCAGACCCTACGCGGGGGACACTGAAGCTTTCTTT; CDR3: CASRPYAGDTEAFF
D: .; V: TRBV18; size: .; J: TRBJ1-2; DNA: TGTGCCAGCTCACCGCGTCCTGTGGGCCCCTATGGCTACACCTTC; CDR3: CASSPRPVGPYGYTF
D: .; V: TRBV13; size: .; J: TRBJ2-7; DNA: TGTGCCAGCAGCATGGACAGCAACTCCTACGAGCAGTACTTC; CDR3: CASSMDSNSYEQYF
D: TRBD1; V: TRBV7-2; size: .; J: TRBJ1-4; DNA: TGTGCCAGCAGCTCGGATAACAGGGGAACTAATGAAAAACTGTTTTTT; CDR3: CASSSDNRGTNEKLFF
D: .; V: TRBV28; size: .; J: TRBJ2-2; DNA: TGTGCCAGCAGTTTAAGGGGGGGATCGAACACCGGGGAGCTGTTTTTT; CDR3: CASSLRGGSNTGELFF
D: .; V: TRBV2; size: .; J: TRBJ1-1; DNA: TGTGCCAGCAGCCGGGTCAGTATGAACACTGAAGCTTTCTTT; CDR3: CASSRVSMNTEAFF
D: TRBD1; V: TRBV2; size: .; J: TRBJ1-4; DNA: TGTGCCAGCAGTGTAGGGACAGGGACAAAACTGTTTTTT; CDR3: CASSVGTGTKLFF
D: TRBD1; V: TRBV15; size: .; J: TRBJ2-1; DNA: TGTGCCACCGGGGACAGTCCTTTTCATGAGCAGTTCTTC; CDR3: CATGDSPFHEQFF